This TCR beta chain was identified in a study of CXCR3-negative and CXCR3-positive naive CD8 T cells. Points from the study as a whole: Memory cells differed in TRBV-TRBJ usage, but naive CXCR3-negative and CXCR3-positive cells had similar usage. In both naive subsets diversity was comparably high, whereas memory CD8+ cells showed much lower diversity. Researchers report CXCR3 expression partially decreased after cryopreservation, with fresh PBMCs used in most assays.

For this clonotype: Its matching antigen is unknown.

This CDR3 comprises 13 residues. Germline CDR1 and CDR2: SQVTM and ANQGSEA. The libraries of TRB cDNA were constructed through 5' RACE using UMI labels. TCRdb reprocessed the 5' RACE reads; each CDR3 protein has one entry and no DNA is given. The table for this sample gives around 50,000 distinct CDR3 sequences. CD8+ T cell subsets were each sorted in triplicate, 300,000 to 350,000 cells apiece. The sample taken for sequencing was memory CD8+ T cells from blood. The TCR was taken from a human donor in good health. Some clones in this sample may be carry-over from other donors' samples. The chain carries TRBV29-1 and TRBJ2-7. Here the CDR3 reads CSVDGQAPYEQYF.